This T cell receptor (beta chain) stems from a study of cytomegalovirus exposure and HLA in healthy donors. Points from the study as a whole: Researchers catalogued 160 or so TCR beta chains as cytomegalovirus-associated. Across donors, most TCRs were seen rarely, yet some public ones were widespread.

Researchers ran the PCR with 60 Vbeta and 13 Jbeta primers. TCRdb's copy holds only in-frame clones and misses some; the assay was immunoSEQ multiplex PCR. The sample consists of 160,000 or so clones, roughly 80% of them appearing once. The germline gives CDR1 LNHDA, CDR2 SQIVND (reference sequence). With 6 bases removed from V and 2 bases from J, the gap between germline ends came to 4 bases. This CDR3 has 11 amino acids. On this clone itself: The antigen is undetermined.

Sequenced: PBMCs. The sequence came from a man aged 35 to 55 in good health and CMV-seronegative. This chain joins TRBV19 and TRBJ1-2; D is unclear. This CDR3 is CASSLNYGYTF. CDR3 bases: TGTGCCAGTAGCTTAAACTATGGCTACACCTTC.